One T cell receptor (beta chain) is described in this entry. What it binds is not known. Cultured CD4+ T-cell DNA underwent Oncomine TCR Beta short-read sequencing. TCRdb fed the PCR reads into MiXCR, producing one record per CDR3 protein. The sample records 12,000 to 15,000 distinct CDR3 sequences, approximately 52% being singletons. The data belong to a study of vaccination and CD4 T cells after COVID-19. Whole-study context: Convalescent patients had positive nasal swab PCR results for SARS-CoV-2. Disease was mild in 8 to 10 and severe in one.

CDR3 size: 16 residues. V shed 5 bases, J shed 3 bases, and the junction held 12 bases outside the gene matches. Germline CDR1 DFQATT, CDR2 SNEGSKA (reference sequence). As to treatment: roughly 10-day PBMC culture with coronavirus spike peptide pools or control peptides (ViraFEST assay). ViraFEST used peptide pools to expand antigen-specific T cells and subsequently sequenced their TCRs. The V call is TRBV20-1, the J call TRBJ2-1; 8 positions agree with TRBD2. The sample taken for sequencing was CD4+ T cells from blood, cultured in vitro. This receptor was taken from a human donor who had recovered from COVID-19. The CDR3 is CSAPFSASGFYNEQFF. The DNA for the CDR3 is TGCAGTGCTCCCTTCTCTGCTAGCGGGTTCTACAATGAGCAGTTCTTC.